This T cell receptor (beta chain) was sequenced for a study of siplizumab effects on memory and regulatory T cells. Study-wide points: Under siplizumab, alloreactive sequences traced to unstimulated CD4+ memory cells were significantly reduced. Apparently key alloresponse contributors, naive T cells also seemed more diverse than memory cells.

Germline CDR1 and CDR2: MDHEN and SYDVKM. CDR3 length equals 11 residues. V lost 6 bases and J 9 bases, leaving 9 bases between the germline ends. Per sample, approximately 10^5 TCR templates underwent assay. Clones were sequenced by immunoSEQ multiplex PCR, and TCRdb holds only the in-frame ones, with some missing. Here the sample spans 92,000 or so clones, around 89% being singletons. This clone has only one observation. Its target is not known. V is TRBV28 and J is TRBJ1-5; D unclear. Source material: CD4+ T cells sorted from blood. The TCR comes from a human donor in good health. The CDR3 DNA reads TGTGCCAGCAGCCCCAAAGGGCCCCAGCATTTT. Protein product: CASSPKGPQHF.